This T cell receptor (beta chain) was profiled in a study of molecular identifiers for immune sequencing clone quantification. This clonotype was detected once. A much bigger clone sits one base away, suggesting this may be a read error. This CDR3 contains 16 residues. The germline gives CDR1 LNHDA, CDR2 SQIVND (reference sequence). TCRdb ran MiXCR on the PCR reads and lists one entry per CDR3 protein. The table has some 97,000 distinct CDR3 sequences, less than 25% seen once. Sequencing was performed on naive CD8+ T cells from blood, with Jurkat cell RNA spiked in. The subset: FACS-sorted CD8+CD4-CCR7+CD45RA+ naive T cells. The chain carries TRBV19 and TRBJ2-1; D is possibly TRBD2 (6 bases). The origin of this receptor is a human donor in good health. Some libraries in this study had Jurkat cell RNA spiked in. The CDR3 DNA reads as TGTGCCAGTGGTATATCGGGACTCAACTCCTACAATGAGCAGTTCTTC. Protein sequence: CASGISGLNSYNEQFF.